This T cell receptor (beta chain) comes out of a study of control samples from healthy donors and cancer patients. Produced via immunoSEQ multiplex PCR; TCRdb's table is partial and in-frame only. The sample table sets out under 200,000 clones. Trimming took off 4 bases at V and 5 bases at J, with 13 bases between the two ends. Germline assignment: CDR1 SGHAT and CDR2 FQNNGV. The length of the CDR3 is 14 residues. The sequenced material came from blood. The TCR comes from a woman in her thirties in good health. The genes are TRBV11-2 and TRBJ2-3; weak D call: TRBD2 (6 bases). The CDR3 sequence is CASSYRERGDTQYF. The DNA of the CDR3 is TGTGCCAGCAGCTACCGGGAGAGGGGAGATACGCAGTATTTT. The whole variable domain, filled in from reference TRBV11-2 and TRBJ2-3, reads EAGVAQSPRYKIIEKRQSVAFWCNPISGHATLYWYQQILGQGPKLLIQFQNNGVVDDSQLPKDRFSAERLKGVDSTLKIQPAKLEDSAVYLCASSYRERGDTQYFGPGTRLTVL.